The 15 T cell receptor beta chains listed next were all sequenced from one sample in a study of blood T cell repertoires in COVID-19. Sequencing used immunoSEQ multiplex PCR; TCRdb keeps in-frame clones, though not all of them. The table includes about 270,000 clones, 80% to 90% detected once. Input material: PBMCs or T cells enriched from blood (not recorded which). The receptors come from a young man who had recovered from COVID-19.

This rearrangement joins TRBV7-2 to TRBJ2-6; tentatively, D is TRBD2 (6 bases). Germline lookup yields CDR1 SGHTA and CDR2 FQGNSA. V gave up 5 bases and J gave up 2 bases, with 13 bases separating them. The CDR3 has 16 amino acids. CDR3 bases: TGTGCCAGCAGCCTCCTTGGAGGGGCTGGGGCCAACGTCCTGACTTTC. Translated, it gives CASSLLGGAGANVLTF.

This chain joins TRBV5-6 and TRBJ2-2; a possible D gene is TRBD1 (7 bases). The CDR3 contains 16 residues. The germline V gene encodes CDR1 SGHDT and CDR2 YYEEEE. Trimming shortened V by 4 bases and J by 6 bases, and 19 bases separated the two germline ends. This CDR3 reads CASSQTGNERAGELFF. CDR3 DNA: TGTGCCAGCAGCCAGACAGGGAATGAGCGGGCCGGGGAGCTGTTTTTT.

The V gene is TRBV19, the J gene TRBJ2-7; 7 positions agree with TRBD2. Germline values: CDR1 LNHDA, CDR2 SQIVND (reference sequence). Losses at the gene ends were 1 base for V and 0 bases for J; bases not matched to a gene: 3. The CDR3 loop spans 15 amino acids. The CDR3 region has the DNA TGTGCCAGTAGTATAGGGGGGGGAATCTCCTACGAGCAGTACTTC. Protein product: CASSIGGGISYEQYF.

For this clone: Its ends do not fully match the called genes, so a read error is possible. This sequence joins TRBV7-7 and TRBJ2-3, with TRBD2 matching over 9 bases. CDR3 size: 15 residues. CDR1 and CDR2 (germline): SSHAT, FNYEAQ (reference sequence). The CDR3 bases are TGTGCTAGCAGCCTTGGGCTAGCGGGGCCAGATACGCAGTATTTT. Its translation is CASSLGLAGPDTQYF.

This chain uses TRBV10-1 with TRBJ2-2, with 11 bases aligning to TRBD2. Germline CDR1 WNHNN, CDR2 SYGVQD (reference sequence). This CDR3 is built from 19 residues. V trimming: 0 bases; J trimming: 0 bases; junction bases outside the gene matches: 6. The CDR3, as DNA: TGCGCCAGCAGTGAGTCCCCCGGGACTAGCGGACCGAACACCGGGGAGCTGTTTTTT. Its protein is CASSESPGTSGPNTGELFF.

The chain couples TRBV6-1 to TRBJ1-1; D is unresolved. V was clipped by 3 bases and J by 3 bases, with 5 bases between them. Germline V gene lookup returns CDR1 MNHNS and CDR2 SASEGT. The CDR3 has 12 residues. CDR3 in amino acids: CASSDIYTEAFF. The CDR3 DNA sequence: TGTGCCAGCAGTGATATCTACACTGAAGCTTTCTTT.

This chain links TRBV3-1 (or the pseudogene TRBV3-2) with TRBJ1-3; D call uncertain. The CDR3 sequence is 17 residues long. From germline, CDR1 is LGHDT and CDR2 YNNKEL (reference sequence). V was trimmed by 0 bases and J by 2 bases, leaving 14 bases between them. CDR3 loop: CASSQDLPGAPGNTIYF. CDR3 sequence (DNA): TGTGCCAGCAGCCAAGATCTTCCCGGAGCACCTGGAAACACCATATATTTT.

This sequence joins TRBV6-5 and TRBJ1-1; D gene ambiguous. With 7 bases removed from V and 5 bases from J, the gap between germline ends came to 20 bases. This CDR3 has 15 residues. CDR1 and CDR2 from the germline V gene are MNHEY and SVGAGI. The CDR3, as DNA: TGTGCCAGCATACATCCGACCGATCGGGGTACTGAAGCTTTCTTT. Translating gives CASIHPTDRGTEAFF.

The V call is TRBV4-1, the J call TRBJ1-2; D perhaps matches TRBD1 (5 bases). V lost 3 bases and J lost 0, with 23 bases in between. Germline V gene lookup returns CDR1 MGHRA and CDR2 YSYEKL. The CDR3 is made up of 19 amino acids. CDR3 nucleotide sequence: TGCGCCAGCAGCCAGGGGGGGGGTCTTTACAGGACCTCTAACTATGGCTACACCTTC. Translating gives CASSQGGGLYRTSNYGYTF.

The chain has TRBV2 and TRBJ2-7; 8 nucleotides line up with TRBD1. Looked up from germline, CDR1 is SNHLY and CDR2 is FYNNEI. With 4 bases clipped from V and 1 base from J, the junction kept 9 bases outside the gene matches. The CDR3 runs 16 residues. The CDR3 region has the DNA TGTGCCAGCAGTGCGGGACAGGCAATCCGATCCTACGAGCAGTACTTC. It translates to CASSAGQAIRSYEQYF.

The chain is built from TRBV7-9 and TRBJ1-2, with D perhaps TRBD1 (5 bases). Trimming took off 4 bases at V and 8 bases at J, with 17 bases between the two ends. The CDR3 sequence is 14 residues long. The germline gives CDR1 SEHNR, CDR2 FQNEAQ (reference sequence). CDR3 sequence: CASSSARGMGGYTF. In DNA form, the CDR3 reads TGTGCCAGCAGCTCCGCAAGGGGAATGGGGGGCTACACCTTC. Full variable domain (remainder filled in from reference TRBV7-9 and TRBJ1-2): DTGVSQNPRHKITKRGQNVTFRCDPISEHNRLYWYRQTLGQGPEFLTYFQNEAQLEKSRLLSDRFSAERPKGSFSTLEIQRTEQGDSAMYLCASSSARGMGGYTFGSGTRLTVV.

The chain carries TRBV24-1 and TRBJ2-3; a possible D gene is TRBD1 (6 bases). V dropped 3 bases and J dropped 5 bases, with 14 bases sitting between them. The CDR3 consists of 15 residues. Germline lookup yields CDR1 KGHDR and CDR2 SFDVKD. The CDR3: CATSDPNRVGDTQYF. CDR3 DNA: TGTGCCACCAGTGATCCCAACAGGGTCGGAGATACGCAGTATTTT.

The chain has TRBV7-9 and TRBJ2-7, with D tentatively TRBD2 (5 bases). Germline CDR1 is SEHNR and CDR2 is FQNEAQ (reference sequence). This CDR3 has 13 residues. V lost 5 bases, J lost 3 bases, and 11 bases lay in between. DNA for the CDR3: TGTGCCAGCAGCCCAGACGGGATCTACGAGCAGTACTTC. This encodes CASSPDGIYEQYF.

This chain links TRBV5-1 with TRBJ1-1; D remains unclear. Trimming took off 4 bases at V and 0 bases at J, with 7 bases between the two ends. The germline V gene encodes CDR1 SGHRS and CDR2 YFSETQ. The length of the CDR3 is 13 residues. The CDR3 loop is CASSPSVNTEAFF. In nucleotides, the CDR3 is TGCGCCAGCAGCCCGTCGGTGAACACTGAAGCTTTCTTT.

The genes are TRBV6-5 and TRBJ1-2; tentatively, D is TRBD1 (6 bases). CDR1 and CDR2 from the germline V gene are MNHEY and SVGAGI. The V gene lost 9 bases and the J gene lost 6 bases, with 17 bases spanning the gap. The CDR3 has 13 residues. DNA of the CDR3: TGTGCCAGTAAACAGGGTGTTAGAGATGGCTACACCTTC. It translates to CASKQGVRDGYTF.